The rows below give T cell receptor beta chains drawn from one sample of a study of blood T cell repertoires in COVID-19. Method: immunoSEQ multiplex PCR; TCRdb's copy keeps in-frame clones and lacks some. The profile shows 150,000 or so clones, approximately 90% of them singletons. Sequenced material: peripheral blood. Receptor source: a man younger than 35 with COVID-19, enrolled during active disease. CDR3s include the opening cysteine and the closing phenylalanine or tryptophan. Fields, in order: D gene, V gene, J gene, CDR3 DNA, CDR3 protein. D genes are given only for firm matches.

TRBD2	TRBV4-3	TRBJ2-1	TGCGCCAGCAGCCAAGAGTGGCTAGCGGGAGGAAATGAGCAGTTCTTC	CASSQEWLAGGNEQFF
.	TRBV7-8	TRBJ1-2	TGTGCCAGCAGCTCCGAGATGGTAAACTATGGCTACACCTTC	CASSSEMVNYGYTF
TRBD1	TRBV7-9	TRBJ1-2	TGTGCCAGCAGCCGGATGACAGGGTCTTATGGCTACACCTTC	CASSRMTGSYGYTF
.	TRBV2	TRBJ1-1	TGTGCCAGCAGTAGCGAGAGTATGAACACTGAAGCTTTCTTT	CASSSESMNTEAFF
TRBD2	TRBV29-1	TRBJ2-1	TGCAGCGTTGACCCTAGGGGCGGGAGTTTCCCCCGGCAGTTCTTC	CSVDPRGGSFPRQFF
TRBD1	TRBV2	TRBJ2-7	TGTGCCAGCAGTGAAACTCGGACAGGGGTCCACGAGCAGTACTTC	CASSETRTGVHEQYF
TRBD1	TRBV24-1	TRBJ2-2	TGTGCCACCAGTGATACCGGGGACAGAACCACCGGGGAGCTGTTTTTT	CATSDTGDRTTGELFF
.	TRBV11-3	TRBJ2-1	TGTGCCAGCAGCGCTTACTTTGGGGAGCACTCCTACAATGAGCAGTTCTTC	CASSAYFGEHSYNEQFF
TRBD2	TRBV30	TRBJ2-7	TGTGCCTGGAGTCTGGGACTAGCGGGTTCCTACGAGCAGTACTTC	CAWSLGLAGSYEQYF
.	TRBV7-9	TRBJ2-2	TGTGCCAGCAGCTTCGGGACTAACACCGGGGAGCTGTTTTTT	CASSFGTNTGELFF
TRBD1	TRBV11-2	TRBJ2-3	TGTGCCAGCACTCGACAGGGGCTGGGCACAGATACGCAGTATTTT	CASTRQGLGTDTQYF
.	TRBV25-1	TRBJ1-1	TGTGCCAGCAGGAGCTCGGGGGAGAACACTGAAGCTTTCTTT	CASRSSGENTEAFF
TRBD2	TRBV7-8	TRBJ2-7	TGTGCCAGCAGCCGAAGACTAGCGGGATCTCGTGAGCAGTACTTC	CASSRRLAGSREQYF
.	TRBV19	TRBJ2-3	TGTGCCAGTAGTATAAGTCTGGGCACTAGCACAGATACGCAGTATTTT	CASSISLGTSTDTQYF
.	TRBV9	TRBJ2-2	TGTGCCAGCAGCCCCCGGACTTTCGCGAACACCGGGGAGCTGTTTTTT	CASSPRTFANTGELFF
TRBD1	TRBV29-1	TRBJ1-1	TGCAGCGTGAAGTACAGGGGGCGCGGGGGGAAGACTGAAGCTTTCTTT	CSVKYRGRGGKTEAFF
TRBD2	TRBV7-2	TRBJ2-1	TGTGCCAGCAGCTTAGTTAGCGGGAGTGGCTACAATGAGCAGTTCTTC	CASSLVSGSGYNEQFF
TRBD1	TRBV5-6	TRBJ1-2	TGTGCCAGCAGCGTGGGGACAGTTAACTATGGCTACACCTTC	CASSVGTVNYGYTF
TRBD2	TRBV27	TRBJ2-1	TGTGCCAGCAGTTTCGGGCTAGCGGGAGGCACCTACAATGAGCAGTTCTTC	CASSFGLAGGTYNEQFF